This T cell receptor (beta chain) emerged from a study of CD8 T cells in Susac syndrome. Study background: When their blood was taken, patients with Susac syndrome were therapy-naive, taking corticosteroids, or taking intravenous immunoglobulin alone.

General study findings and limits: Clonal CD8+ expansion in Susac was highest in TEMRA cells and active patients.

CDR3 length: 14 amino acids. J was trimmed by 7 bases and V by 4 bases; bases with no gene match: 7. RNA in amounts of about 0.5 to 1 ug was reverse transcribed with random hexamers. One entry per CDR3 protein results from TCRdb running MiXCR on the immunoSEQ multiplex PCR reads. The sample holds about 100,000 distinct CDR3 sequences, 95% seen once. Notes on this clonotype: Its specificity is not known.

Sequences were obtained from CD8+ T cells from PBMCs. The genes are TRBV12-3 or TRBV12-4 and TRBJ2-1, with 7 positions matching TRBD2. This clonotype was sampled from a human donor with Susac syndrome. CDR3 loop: CASSSWGGMNEQFF. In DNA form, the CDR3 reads TGTGCCAGCAGTTCTTGGGGAGGGATGAATGAGCAGTTCTTC.